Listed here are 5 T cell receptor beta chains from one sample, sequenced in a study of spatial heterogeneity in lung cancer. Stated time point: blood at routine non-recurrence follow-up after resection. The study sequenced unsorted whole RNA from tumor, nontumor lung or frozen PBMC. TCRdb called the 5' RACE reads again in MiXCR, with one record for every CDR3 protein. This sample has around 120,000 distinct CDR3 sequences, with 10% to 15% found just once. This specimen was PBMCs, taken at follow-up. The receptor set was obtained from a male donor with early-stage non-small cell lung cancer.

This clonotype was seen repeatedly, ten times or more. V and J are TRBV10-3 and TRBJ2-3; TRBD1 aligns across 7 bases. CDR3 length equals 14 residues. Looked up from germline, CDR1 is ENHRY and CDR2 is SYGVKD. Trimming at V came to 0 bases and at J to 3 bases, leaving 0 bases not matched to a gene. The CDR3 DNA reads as TGTGCCATCAGTGAGTCGACAGGGACAGATACGCAGTATTTT. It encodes CAISESTGTDTQYF.

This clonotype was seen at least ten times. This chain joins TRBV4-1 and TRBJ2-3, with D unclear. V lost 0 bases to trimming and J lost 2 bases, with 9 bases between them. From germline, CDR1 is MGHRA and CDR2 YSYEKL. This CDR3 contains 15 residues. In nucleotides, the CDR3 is TGCGCCAGCAGCCAAGATAGGGCCCTCACAGATACGCAGTATTTT. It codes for CASSQDRALTDTQYF.

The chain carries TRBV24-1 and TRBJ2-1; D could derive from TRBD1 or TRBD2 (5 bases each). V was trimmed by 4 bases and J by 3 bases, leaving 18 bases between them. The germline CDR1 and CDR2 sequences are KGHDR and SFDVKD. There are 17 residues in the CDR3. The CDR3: CATSDPTPGPNYNEQFF. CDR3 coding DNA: TGTGCCACCAGTGACCCCACTCCGGGACCGAACTACAATGAGCAGTTCTTC.

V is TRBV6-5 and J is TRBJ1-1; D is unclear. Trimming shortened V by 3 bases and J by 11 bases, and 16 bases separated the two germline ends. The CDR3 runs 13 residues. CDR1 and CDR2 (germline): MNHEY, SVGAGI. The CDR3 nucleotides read TGTGCCAGCAGTTATATAAAGGGAAGCGGGGCTTTCTTT. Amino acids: CASSYIKGSGAFF.

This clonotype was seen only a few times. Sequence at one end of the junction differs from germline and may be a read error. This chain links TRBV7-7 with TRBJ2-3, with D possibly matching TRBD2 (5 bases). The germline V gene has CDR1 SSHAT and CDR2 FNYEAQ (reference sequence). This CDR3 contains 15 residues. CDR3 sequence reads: CASSHGLEFDDTQYF. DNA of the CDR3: TGTGCTAGCAGCCACGGACTGGAGTTCGACGATACGCAGTATTTT.